This paragraph covers one T cell receptor (beta chain) sequence. The germline CDR1 and CDR2 sequences are SGHVS and FNYEAQ. Trimming took off 5 bases at V and 6 bases at J, with 21 bases between the two ends. The CDR3 is 16 residues long. The time point is: pre-sensitization, week 0. Treatment meaning: therapeutic diphenylcyclopropenone sensitization with weekly scalp DPC. The sample belongs to a study of human T cells and chemical hapten exposure. Overall study context: There were weekly diphenylcyclopropenone doses to the scalp for patients throughout the roughly 25-week study.

TCRdb itself ran the RACE reads through MiXCR, one entry per CDR3 protein. The sample yields 95,000 to 100,000 distinct CDR3 sequences, roughly a tenth seen once. The sample consisted of whole blood, taken in connection with sensitization to the hapten diphenylcyclopropenone (DPC). The source is a woman aged 60 to 75 with alopecia areata. Some clones in this sample may be carry-over from other donors' samples. The chain joins TRBV7-6 to TRBJ2-3; no reliable D call. The CDR3 DNA is TGTGCCAGCAGCCCACGCAACGTCAGATCGTCGGATACGCAGTATTTT. Its protein is CASSPRNVRSSDTQYF. Full variable domain (outside the CDR3, taken from reference TRBV7-6 and TRBJ2-3): GAGVSQSPRYKVTKRGQDVALRCDPISGHVSLYWYRQALGQGPEFLTYFNYEAQQDKSGLPNDRFSAERPEGSISTLTIQRTEQRDSAMYRCASSPRNVRSSDTQYFGPGTRLTVL.